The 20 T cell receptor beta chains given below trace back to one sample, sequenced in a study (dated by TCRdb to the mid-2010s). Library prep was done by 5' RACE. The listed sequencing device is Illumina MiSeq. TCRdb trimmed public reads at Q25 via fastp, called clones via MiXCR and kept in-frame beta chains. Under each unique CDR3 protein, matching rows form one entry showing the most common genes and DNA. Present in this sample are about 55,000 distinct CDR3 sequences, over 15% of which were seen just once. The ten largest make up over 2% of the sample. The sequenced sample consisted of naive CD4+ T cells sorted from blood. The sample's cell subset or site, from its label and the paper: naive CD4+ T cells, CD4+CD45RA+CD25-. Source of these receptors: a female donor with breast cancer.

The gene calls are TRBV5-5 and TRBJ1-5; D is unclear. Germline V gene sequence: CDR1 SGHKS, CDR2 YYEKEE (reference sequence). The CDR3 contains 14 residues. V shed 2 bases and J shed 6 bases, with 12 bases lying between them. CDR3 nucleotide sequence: TGTGCCAGCAGCTTCCGTTTGGGCGCTCAGCCCCAGCATTTT. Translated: CASSFRLGAQPQHF.

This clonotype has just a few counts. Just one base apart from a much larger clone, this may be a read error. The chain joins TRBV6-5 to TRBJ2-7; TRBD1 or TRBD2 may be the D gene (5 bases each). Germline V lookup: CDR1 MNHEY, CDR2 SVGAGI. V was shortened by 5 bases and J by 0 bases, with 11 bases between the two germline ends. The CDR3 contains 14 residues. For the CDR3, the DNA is TGTGCCAGCAGTAGAGGGGCAGTCTCCTACGAGCAGTACTTC. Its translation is CASSRGAVSYEQYF.

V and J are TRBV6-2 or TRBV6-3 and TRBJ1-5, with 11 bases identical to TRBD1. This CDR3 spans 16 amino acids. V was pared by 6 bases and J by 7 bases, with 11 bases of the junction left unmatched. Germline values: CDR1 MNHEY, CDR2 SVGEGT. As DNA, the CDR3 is TGTGCCAGCAGCTCCGACCGGGACAGGGGGTGGCAGCCCCAGCATTTT. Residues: CASSSDRDRGWQPQHF.

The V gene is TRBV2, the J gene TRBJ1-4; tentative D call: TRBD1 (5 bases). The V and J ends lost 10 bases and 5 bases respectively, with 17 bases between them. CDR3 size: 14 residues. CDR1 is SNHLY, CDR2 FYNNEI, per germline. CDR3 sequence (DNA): TGTGCCACCAAGCAGGGAGTGGCCAATGAAAAACTGTTTTTT. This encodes CATKQGVANEKLFF.

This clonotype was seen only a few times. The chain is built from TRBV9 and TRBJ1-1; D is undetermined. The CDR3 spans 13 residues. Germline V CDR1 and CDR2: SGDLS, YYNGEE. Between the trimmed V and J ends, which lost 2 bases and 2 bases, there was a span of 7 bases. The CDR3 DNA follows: TGTGCCAGCAGCGTCCAATCCAACACTGAAGCTTTCTTT. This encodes CASSVQSNTEAFF.

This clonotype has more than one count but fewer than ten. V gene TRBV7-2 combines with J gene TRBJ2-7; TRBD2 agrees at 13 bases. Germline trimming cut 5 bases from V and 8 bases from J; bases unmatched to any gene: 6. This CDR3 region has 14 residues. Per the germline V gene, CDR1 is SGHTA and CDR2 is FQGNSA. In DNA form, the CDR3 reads TGTGCCAGCAGCCAACGGACTAGCGGGAGTAAGCAGTACTTC. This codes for CASSQRTSGSKQYF.

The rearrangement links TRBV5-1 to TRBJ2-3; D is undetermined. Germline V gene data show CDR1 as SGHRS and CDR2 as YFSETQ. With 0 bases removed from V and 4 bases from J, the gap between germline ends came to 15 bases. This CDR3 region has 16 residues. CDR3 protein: CASSLGLVGMADTQYF. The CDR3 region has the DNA TGCGCCAGCAGCTTGGGCCTAGTAGGGATGGCAGATACGCAGTATTTT.

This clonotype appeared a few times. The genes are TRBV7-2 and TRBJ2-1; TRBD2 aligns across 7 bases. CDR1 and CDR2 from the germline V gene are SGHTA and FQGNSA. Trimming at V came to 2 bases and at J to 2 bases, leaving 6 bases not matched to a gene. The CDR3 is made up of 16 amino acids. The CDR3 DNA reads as TGTGCCAGCAGCTTAAGCCCTAGCGGACCCTACAATGAGCAGTTCTTC. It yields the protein CASSLSPSGPYNEQFF.

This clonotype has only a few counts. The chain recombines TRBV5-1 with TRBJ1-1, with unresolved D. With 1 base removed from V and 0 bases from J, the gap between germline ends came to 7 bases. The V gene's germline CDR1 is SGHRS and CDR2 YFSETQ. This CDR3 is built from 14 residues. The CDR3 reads CASSLTGMNTEAFF. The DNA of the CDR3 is TGCGCCAGCAGCTTGACCGGTATGAACACTGAAGCTTTCTTT.

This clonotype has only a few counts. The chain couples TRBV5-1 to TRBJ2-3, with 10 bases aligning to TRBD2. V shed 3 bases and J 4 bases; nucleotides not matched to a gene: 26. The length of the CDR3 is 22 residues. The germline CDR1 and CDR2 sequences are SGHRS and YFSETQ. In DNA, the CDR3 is TGCGCCAGCAGCTACGACAGGCCCCCCAGGACTAGCGGAAATCATTGGGCAGATACGCAGTATTTT. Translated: CASSYDRPPRTSGNHWADTQYF.

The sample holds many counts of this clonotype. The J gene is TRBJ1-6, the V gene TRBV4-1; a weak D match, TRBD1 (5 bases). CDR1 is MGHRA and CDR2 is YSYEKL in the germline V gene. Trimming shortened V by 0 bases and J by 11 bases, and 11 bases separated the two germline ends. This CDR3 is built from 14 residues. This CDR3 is CASSQDREFTPLHF. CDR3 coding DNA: TGCGCCAGCAGCCAAGACAGGGAGTTTACACCCCTCCACTTT.

The CDR3 DNA follows: TGTGCCAGTAGTATGACAGGGGGTACCTACGAGCAGTACTTC. This sequence encodes CASSMTGGTYEQYF. The chain combines TRBV19 with TRBJ2-7; 9 bases match TRBD1. The ends lost 3 bases at V and 2 bases at J; junction bases unmatched: 2. CDR3 length: 14 amino acids. The V gene's germline CDR1 is LNHDA and CDR2 SQIVND (reference sequence).

CDR3 sequence (DNA): TGCAGTGCTAGAGATCCGGGGACTAGCGGAGCCTACGAGCAGTACTTC. Translation gives CSARDPGTSGAYEQYF. This sequence joins TRBV20-1 and TRBJ2-7, with TRBD2 matching over 11 bases. This CDR3 is 16 amino acids long. CDR1 DFQATT and CDR2 SNEGSKA come from the germline V gene (reference sequence). The trim removed 0 bases at V and 2 bases at J, leaving 6 bases unmatched.

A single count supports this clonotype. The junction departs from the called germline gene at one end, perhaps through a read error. The CDR3 coding sequence is TGTGCCAGCACACCAGCCCGCGGAGAGACCCAGTACTTC. Translated, it gives CASTPARGETQYF. The chain joins TRBV18 to TRBJ2-5; D is uncertain. CDR1 KGHSH and CDR2 LQKENI come from the germline V gene. The CDR3 runs 13 residues.

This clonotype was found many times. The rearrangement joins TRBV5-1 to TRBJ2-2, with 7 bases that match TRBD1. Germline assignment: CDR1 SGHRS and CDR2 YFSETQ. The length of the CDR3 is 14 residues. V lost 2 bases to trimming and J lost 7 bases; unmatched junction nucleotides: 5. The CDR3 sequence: CASSLDRAFGELFF. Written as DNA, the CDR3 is TGCGCCAGCAGCTTAGACAGGGCCTTCGGGGAGCTGTTTTTT.

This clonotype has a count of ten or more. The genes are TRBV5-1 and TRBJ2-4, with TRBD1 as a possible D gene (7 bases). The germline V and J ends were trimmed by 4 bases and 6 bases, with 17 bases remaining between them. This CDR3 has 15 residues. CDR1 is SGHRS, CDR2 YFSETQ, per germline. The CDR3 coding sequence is TGCGCCAGCAGCCTGACGGAGGGGGCTGGAAACATTCAGTACTTC. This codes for CASSLTEGAGNIQYF.

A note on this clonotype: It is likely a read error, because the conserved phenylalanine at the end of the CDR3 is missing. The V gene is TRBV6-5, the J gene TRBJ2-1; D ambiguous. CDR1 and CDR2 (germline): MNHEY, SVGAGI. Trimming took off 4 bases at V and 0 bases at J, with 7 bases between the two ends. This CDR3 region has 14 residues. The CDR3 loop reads CASSSPSSYNEQFS. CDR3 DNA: TGTGCCAGCAGTTCACCCAGCTCCTACAATGAGCAGTTCTCC.

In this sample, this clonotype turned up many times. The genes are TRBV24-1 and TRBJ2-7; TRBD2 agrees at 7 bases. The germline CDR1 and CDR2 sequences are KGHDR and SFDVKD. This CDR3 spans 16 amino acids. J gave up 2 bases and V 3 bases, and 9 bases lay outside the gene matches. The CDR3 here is CATSDKIGRMTYEQYF. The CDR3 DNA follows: TGTGCCACCAGTGATAAGATCGGGAGGATGACCTACGAGCAGTACTTC.

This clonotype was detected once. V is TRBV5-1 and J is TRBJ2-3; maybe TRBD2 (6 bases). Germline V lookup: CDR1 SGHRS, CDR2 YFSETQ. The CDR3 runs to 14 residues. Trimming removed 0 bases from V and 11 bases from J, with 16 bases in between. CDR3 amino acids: CASSLAGERYEQYF. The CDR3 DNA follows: TGCGCCAGCAGCTTGGCGGGAGAGCGGTATGAGCAGTATTTT.

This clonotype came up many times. The CDR3 loop is CASSLDVGGPSEQYF. The CDR3 DNA follows: TGCGCCAGCAGCTTGGATGTGGGAGGGCCCTCCGAGCAGTACTTC. The chain uses TRBV5-1 and TRBJ2-7; the match to TRBD2 covers 7 bases. Trimming cost V 0 bases and J 6 bases; bases outside gene matches: 9. The CDR3 consists of 15 residues. CDR1 is SGHRS and CDR2 is YFSETQ in the germline V gene. Together with reference TRBV5-1 and TRBJ2-7, the CDR3 gives the full variable domain: KAGVTQTPRYLIKTRGQQVTLSCSPISGHRSVSWYQQTPGQGLQFLFEYFSETQRNKGNFPGRFSGRQFSNSRSEMNVSTLELGDSALYLCASSLDVGGPSEQYFGPGTRLTVT.